These 5 T cell receptor beta chains came from one sample sequenced in a study of shared clonotypes between healthy human individuals (dated by TCRdb to 2020 to 2021). Library creation used the immunoSEQ multiplex PCR assay. TCRdb took over this immuneACCESS table, retaining in-frame rearrangements with V and J assigned. Such tables are incomplete; in checked studies, under half of the missing clones stem from an unresolved V gene, and the remainder is unexplained. The sample table contains over 1.5 million clones; only one count was recorded for approximately 98% of them. The ten largest clones capture roughly 0.42% of the sample. Sequenced sample: naive CD4+ T cells sorted from blood. In the paper's terms, the cell subset or site label means: CD45RA+ positively selected. These receptors were taken from a man aged 25 to 45 in good health.

This clone was recorded only once. The chain has TRBV6-6 and TRBJ1-2; D uncertain. CDR1 is MNHNY, CDR2 SVGAGI, per germline (reference sequence). The CDR3 is 13 residues long. The V gene lost 2 bases and the J gene lost 4 bases, with 8 bases spanning the gap. CDR3 sequence: CASSYRLSYGYTF. The CDR3 nucleotides are TGTGCCAGCAGTTACCGGTTGAGCTATGGCTACACCTTC.

V usage is TRBV18 and J usage is TRBJ2-7; D is uncertain. The V gene's germline CDR1 is KGHSH and CDR2 LQKENI. This CDR3 spans 15 amino acids. Trimming took off 3 bases at V and 6 bases at J, with 18 bases between the two ends. Here the CDR3 reads CASSPGMDRPTEQYF. CDR3 in DNA: TGTGCCAGCTCACCCGGTATGGACCGACCAACCGAGCAGTACTTC.

The rearrangement uses TRBV11-3 and TRBJ2-7, with no clear D. The CDR3 sequence is 12 residues long. Trimming took off 0 bases at V and 3 bases at J, with 3 bases between the two ends. Germline lookup yields CDR1 SGHNT and CDR2 YENEEA. CDR3: CASSLEGYEQYF. In nucleotides, the CDR3 is TGTGCCAGCAGCTTAGAAGGCTACGAGCAGTACTTC.

The chain couples TRBV15 to TRBJ1-1; TRBD1 agrees at 9 bases. Trimming cost V 5 bases and J 5 bases; bases outside gene matches: 12. Per germline, CDR1 LNHNV and CDR2 YYDKDF (reference sequence). The CDR3 runs to 16 residues. CDR3 bases: TGTGCCACCAGCGGAAAACAGGGGGCGTCGAGTACTGAAGCTTTCTTT. It yields the protein CATSGKQGASSTEAFF.

V gene TRBV5-1 combines with J gene TRBJ2-3; D unresolved. The CDR3 has 15 amino acids. Germline CDR1 and CDR2: SGHRS and YFSETQ. V was trimmed by 4 bases and J by 2 bases, leaving 14 bases between them. CDR3 DNA sequence: TGCGCCAGCAGCCCCCTCATGAGCCTCACAGATACGCAGTATTTT. Translated: CASSPLMSLTDTQYF.